This T cell receptor beta chain was recorded in a study of blood T cell repertoires in COVID-19. Study overall: Samples of COVID-19 (acute and convalescent) were obtained from the United States, Italy and Spain. Sources were T cells, B-cell-depleted T cells, or PBMCs; the material itself was cDNA or gDNA.

Original methodology: It was from reference gene primer amplification that nucleated cell counts were estimated. Sequencing used immunoSEQ multiplex PCR; TCRdb keeps in-frame clones, though not all of them. V, J and clone size were drawn from that table, and D and trimming were deduced from the DNA. The sample holds fewer than 100,000 clones, 70% to 90% seen once. Trimming took 4 bases from V and 2 from J; bases not matched to a gene: 6. Germline V CDR1 and CDR2: MNHEY, SVGAGI. This CDR3 is built from 16 residues. The chain carries TRBV6-5 and TRBJ2-1, with TRBD1 identical over 9 bases. Sequencing input: peripheral blood. The receptor was isolated from a man aged 70-80 years with acute or convalescent COVID-19. The CDR3 region is CASSSGTGIPYNEQFF. CDR3 nucleotide sequence: TGTGCCAGCAGTTCAGGGACAGGGATACCCTACAATGAGCAGTTCTTC.